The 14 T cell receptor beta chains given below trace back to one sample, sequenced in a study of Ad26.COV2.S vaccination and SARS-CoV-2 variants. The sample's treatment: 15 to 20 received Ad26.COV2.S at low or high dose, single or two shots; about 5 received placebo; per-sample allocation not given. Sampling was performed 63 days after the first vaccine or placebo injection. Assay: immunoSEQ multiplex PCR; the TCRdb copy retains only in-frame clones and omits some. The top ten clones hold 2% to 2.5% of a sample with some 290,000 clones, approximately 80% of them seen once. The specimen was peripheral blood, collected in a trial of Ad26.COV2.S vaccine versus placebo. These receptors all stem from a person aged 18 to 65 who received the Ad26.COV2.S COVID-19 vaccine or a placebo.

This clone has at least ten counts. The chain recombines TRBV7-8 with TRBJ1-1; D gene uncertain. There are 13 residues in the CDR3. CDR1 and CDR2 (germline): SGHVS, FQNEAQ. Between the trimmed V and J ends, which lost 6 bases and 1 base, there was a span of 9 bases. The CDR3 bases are TGTGCCAGCAGACCTCGACAGAACACTGAAGCTTTCTTT. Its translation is CASRPRQNTEAFF.

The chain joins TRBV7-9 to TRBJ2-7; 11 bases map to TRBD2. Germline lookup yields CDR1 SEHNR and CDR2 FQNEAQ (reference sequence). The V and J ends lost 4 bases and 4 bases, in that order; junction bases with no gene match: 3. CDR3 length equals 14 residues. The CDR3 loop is CASSSLAGAYEQYF. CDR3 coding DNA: TGTGCCAGCAGCTCACTAGCGGGGGCATACGAGCAGTACTTC.

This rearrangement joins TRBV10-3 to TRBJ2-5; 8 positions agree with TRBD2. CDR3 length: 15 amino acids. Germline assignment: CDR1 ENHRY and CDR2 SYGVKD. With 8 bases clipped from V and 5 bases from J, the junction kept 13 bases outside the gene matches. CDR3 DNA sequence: TGTGCCATCCGGGGGGGACCTAGGGACGGGGAGACCCAGTACTTC. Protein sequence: CAIRGGPRDGETQYF.

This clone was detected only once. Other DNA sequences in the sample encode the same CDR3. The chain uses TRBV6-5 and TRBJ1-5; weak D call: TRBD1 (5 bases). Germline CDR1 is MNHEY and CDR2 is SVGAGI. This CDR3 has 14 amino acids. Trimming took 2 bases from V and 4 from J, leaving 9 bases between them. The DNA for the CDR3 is TGTGCCAGCAGTTACCGGGGCAGTAATCAGCCCCAGCATTTT. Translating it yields CASSYRGSNQPQHF.

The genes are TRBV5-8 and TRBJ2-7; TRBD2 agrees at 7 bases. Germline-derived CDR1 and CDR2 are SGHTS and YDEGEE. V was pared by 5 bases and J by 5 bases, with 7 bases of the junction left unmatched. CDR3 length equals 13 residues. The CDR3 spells CASSFRDYHEQYF. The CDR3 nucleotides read TGTGCCAGCAGTTTCCGGGACTACCACGAGCAGTACTTC.

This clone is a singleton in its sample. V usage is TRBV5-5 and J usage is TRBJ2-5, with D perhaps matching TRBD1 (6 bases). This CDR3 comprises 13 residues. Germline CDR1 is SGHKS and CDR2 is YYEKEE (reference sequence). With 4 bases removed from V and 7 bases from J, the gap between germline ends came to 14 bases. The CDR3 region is CASSTVDRATQYF. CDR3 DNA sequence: TGTGCCAGCAGCACTGTGGACAGAGCGACCCAGTACTTC.

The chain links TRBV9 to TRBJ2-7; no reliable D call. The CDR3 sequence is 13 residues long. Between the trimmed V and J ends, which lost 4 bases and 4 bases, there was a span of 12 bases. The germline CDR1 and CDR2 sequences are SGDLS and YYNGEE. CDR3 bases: TGTGCCAGCAGCCCCTCTCCAAAGTACGAGCAGTACTTC. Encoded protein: CASSPSPKYEQYF.

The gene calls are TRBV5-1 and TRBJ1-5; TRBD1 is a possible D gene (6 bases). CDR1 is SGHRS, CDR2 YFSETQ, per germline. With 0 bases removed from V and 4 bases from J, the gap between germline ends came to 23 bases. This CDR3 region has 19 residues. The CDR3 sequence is CASSLDGGLGAGDNQPQHF. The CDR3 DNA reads TGCGCCAGCAGCTTGGATGGGGGGCTCGGGGCAGGAGATAATCAGCCCCAGCATTTT.

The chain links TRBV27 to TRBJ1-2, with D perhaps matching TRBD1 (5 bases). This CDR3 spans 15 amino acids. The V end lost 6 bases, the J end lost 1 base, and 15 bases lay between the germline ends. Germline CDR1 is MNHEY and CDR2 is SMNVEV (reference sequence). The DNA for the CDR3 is TGTGCCAGCAGGCATTACGGGGGGGGTAACTATGGCTACACCTTC. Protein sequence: CASRHYGGGNYGYTF.

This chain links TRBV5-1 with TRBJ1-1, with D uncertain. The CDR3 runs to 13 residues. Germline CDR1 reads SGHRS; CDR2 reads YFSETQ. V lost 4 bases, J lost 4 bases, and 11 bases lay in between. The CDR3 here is CASSLQVFTEAFF. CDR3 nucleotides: TGCGCCAGCAGCCTGCAGGTGTTCACTGAAGCTTTCTTT.

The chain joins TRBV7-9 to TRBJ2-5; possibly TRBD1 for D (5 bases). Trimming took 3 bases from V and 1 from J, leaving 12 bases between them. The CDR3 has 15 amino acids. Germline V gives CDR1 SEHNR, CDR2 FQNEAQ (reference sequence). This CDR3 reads CASSLGSGSQETQYF. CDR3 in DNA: TGTGCCAGCAGCTTGGGTTCAGGGTCCCAAGAGACCCAGTACTTC. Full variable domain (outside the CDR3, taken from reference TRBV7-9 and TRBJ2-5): DTGVSQNPRHKITKRGQNVTFRCDPISEHNRLYWYRQTLGQGPEFLTYFQNEAQLEKSRLLSDRFSAERPKGSFSTLEIQRTEQGDSAMYLCASSLGSGSQETQYFGPGTRLLVL.

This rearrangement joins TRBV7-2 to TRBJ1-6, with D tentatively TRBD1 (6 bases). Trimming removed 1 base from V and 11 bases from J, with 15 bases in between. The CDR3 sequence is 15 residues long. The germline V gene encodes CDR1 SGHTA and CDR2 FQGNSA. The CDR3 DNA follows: TGTGCCAGCAGCTTAGATGGGCAGGGGAGACCACCCCTCCACTTT. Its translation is CASSLDGQGRPPLHF. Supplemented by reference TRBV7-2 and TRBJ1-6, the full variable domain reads GAGVSQSPSNKVTEKGKDVELRCDPISGHTALYWYRQSLGQGLEFLIYFQGNSAPDKSGLPSDRFSAERTGGSVSTLTIQRTQQEDSAVYLCASSLDGQGRPPLHFGNGTRLTVT.

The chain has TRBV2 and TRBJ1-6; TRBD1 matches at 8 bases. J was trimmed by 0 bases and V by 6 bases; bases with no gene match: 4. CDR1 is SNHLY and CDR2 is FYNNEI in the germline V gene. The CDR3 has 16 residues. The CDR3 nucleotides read TGTGCCAGCAGCCGACAGGGGAGCTCCTATAATTCACCCCTCCACTTT. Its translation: CASSRQGSSYNSPLHF.

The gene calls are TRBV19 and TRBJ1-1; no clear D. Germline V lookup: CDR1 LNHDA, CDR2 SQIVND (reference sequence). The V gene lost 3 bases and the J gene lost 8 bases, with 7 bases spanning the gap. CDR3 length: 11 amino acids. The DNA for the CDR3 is TGTGCCAGTAGTATCTCCGGAGAAGCTTTCTTT. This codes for CASSISGEAFF.